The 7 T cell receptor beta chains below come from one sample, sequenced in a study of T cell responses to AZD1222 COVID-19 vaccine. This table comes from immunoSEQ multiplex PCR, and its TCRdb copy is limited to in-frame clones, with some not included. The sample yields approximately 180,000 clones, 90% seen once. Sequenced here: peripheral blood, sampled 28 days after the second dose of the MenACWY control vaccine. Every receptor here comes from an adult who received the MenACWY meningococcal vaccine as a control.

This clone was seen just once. Here the CDR3 DNA reads TGTGCCAGCTCACCTGTCAGGGTTGGTGATCAGCCCCAGCATTTT. Translating gives CASSPVRVGDQPQHF. This chain joins TRBV18 and TRBJ1-5; perhaps TRBD1 as D (5 bases). The CDR3 is made up of 15 amino acids. The V end lost 3 bases, the J end lost 5 bases, and 14 bases lay between the germline ends. In germline, CDR1 is KGHSH, CDR2 LQKENI.

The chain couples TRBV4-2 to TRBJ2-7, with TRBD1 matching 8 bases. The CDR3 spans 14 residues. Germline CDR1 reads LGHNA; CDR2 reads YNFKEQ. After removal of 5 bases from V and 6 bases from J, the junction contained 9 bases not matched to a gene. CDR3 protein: CASSMDRVGLEQYF. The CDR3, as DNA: TGTGCCAGCAGCATGGACAGGGTGGGTCTCGAGCAGTACTTC.

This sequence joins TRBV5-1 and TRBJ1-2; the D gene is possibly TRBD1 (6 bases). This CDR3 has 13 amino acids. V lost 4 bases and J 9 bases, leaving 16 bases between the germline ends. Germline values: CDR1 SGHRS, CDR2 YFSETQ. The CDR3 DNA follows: TGCGCCAGCAGCGACGCGGGACAAAATAGCTACACCTTC. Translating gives CASSDAGQNSYTF.

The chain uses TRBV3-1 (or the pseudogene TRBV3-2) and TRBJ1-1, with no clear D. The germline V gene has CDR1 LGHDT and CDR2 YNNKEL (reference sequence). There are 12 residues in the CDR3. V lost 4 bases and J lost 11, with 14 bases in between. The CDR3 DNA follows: TGTGCCAGCAGCCTCCCTGATGGGCTTGCTTTCTTT. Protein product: CASSLPDGLAFF.

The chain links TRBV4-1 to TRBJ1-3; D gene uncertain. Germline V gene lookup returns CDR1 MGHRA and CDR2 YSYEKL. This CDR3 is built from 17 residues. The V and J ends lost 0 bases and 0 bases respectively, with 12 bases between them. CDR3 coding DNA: TGCGCCAGCAGCCAAGATCCCGACGCAAGCTCTGGAAACACCATATATTTT. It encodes CASSQDPDASSGNTIYF.

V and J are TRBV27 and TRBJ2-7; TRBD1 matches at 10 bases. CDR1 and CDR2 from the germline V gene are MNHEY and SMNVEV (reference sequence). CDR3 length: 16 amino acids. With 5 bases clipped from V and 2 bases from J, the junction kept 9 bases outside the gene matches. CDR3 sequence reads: CASSPAGTGAPYEQYF. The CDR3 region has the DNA TGTGCCAGCAGTCCAGCTGGGACAGGGGCGCCCTACGAGCAGTACTTC.

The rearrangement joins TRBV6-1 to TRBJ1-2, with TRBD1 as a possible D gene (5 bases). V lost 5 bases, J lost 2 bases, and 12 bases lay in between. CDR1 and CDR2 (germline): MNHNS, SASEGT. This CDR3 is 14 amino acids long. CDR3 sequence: CASSPRRDNYGYTF. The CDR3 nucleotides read TGTGCCAGCAGTCCCCGACGGGACAACTATGGCTACACCTTC.